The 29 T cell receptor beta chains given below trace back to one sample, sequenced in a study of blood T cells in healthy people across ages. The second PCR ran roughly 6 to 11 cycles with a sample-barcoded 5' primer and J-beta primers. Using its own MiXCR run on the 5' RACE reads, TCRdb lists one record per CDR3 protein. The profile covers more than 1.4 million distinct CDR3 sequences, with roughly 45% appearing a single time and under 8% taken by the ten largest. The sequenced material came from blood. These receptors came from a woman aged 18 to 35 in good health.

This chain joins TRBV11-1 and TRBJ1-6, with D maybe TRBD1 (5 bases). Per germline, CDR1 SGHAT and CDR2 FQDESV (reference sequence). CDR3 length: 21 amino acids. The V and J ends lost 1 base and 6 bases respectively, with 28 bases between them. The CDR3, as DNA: TGTGCCAGCAGCTTAGTCCTTTTTACGACGCGGATGGTCGGGGCTAATTCACCCCTCCACTTT. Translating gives CASSLVLFTTRMVGANSPLHF.

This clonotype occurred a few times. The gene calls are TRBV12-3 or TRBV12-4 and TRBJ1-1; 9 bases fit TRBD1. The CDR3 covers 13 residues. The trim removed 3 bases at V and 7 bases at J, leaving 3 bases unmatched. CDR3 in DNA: TGTGCCAGCAGTTTGGGACAGGGTATTGAAGCTTTCTTT. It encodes CASSLGQGIEAFF.

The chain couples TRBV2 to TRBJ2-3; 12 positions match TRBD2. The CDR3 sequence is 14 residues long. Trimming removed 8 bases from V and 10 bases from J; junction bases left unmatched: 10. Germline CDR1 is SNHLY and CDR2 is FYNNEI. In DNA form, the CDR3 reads TGTGCCAGCGATCTGCGGACTAGCGGGGCCGCGCAGTATTTT. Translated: CASDLRTSGAAQYF. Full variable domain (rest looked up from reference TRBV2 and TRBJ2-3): EPEVTQTPSHQVTQMGQEVILRCVPISNHLYFYWYRQILGQKVEFLVSFYNNEISEKSEIFDDQFSVERPDGSNFTLKIRSTKLEDSAMYFCASDLRTSGAAQYFGPGTRLTVL.

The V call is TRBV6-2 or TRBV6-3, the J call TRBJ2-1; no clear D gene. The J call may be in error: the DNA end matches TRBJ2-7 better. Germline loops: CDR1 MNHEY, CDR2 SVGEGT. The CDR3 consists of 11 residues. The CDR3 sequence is CASNGYNEQYF. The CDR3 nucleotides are TGTGCCAGCAACGGCTACAATGAGCAGTACTTC.

The CDR3, as DNA: TGTGCCATCAGTGAGCCTTCCGGGACAGGGGCTTACAATGAGCAGTTCTTC. It yields the protein CAISEPSGTGAYNEQFF. The chain employs TRBV10-3 and TRBJ2-1; 10 bases map to TRBD1. The CDR3 extends over 17 amino acids. Germline assignment: CDR1 ENHRY and CDR2 SYGVKD. The V segment lost 2 bases and the J segment 4 bases; nucleotides outside the gene matches: 8.

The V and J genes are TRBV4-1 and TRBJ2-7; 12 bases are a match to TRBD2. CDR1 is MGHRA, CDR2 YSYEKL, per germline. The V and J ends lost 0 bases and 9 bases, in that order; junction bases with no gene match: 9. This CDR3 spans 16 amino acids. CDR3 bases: TGCGCCAGCAGCCAAGAATGGCTAGCGGGAGGGGATCGGCAGTACTTC. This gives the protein CASSQEWLAGGDRQYF.

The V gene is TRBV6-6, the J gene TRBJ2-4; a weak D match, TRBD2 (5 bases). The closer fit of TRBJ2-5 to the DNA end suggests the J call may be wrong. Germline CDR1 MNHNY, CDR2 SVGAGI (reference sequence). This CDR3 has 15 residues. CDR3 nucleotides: TGTGCCAGCAGCCGCGGACTGAACCCACAAGAGACCCAGTACTTC. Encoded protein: CASSRGLNPQETQYF.

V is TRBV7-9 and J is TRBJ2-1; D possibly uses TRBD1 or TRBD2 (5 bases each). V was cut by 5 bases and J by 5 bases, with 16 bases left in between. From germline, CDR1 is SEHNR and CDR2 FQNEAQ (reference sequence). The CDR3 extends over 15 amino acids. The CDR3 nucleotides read TGTGCCAGCAGCAGGGACCCAGGGCAAAACAATGAGCAGTTCTTC. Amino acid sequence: CASSRDPGQNNEQFF.

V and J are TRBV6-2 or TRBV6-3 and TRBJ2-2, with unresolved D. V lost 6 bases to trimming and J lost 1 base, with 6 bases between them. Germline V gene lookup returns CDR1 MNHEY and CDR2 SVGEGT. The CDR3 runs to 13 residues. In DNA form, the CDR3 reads TGTGCCAGCAGCGCCGAGAACACCGGGGAGCTGTTTTTT. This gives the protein CASSAENTGELFF.

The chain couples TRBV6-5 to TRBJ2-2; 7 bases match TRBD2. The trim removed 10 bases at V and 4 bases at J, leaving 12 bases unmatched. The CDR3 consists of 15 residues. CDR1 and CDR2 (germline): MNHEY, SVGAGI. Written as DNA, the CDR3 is TGTGCCACCCACGTCGGCGGGAGTCGCACCGGGGAGCTGTTTTTT. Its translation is CATHVGGSRTGELFF.

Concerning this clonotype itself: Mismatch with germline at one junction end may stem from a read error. The CDR3 reads CASSPQVEAEQNF. The CDR3 nucleotides read TGCGCCAGCAGCCCCCAGGTAGAGGCCGAGCAGAACTTC. J is TRBJ2-7 and V is TRBV5-1; D gene uncertain. The CDR3 spans 13 residues. Germline CDR1 is SGHRS and CDR2 is YFSETQ.

CDR3 region: CASSLRQGMNTEAFF. In DNA, the CDR3 is TGTGCCAGCAGTCTAAGACAGGGAATGAACACTGAAGCTTTCTTT. The rearrangement uses TRBV6-2 or TRBV6-3 and TRBJ1-1, with TRBD1 matching over 7 bases. Germline CDR1 reads MNHEY; CDR2 reads SVGEGT. Trimming took 5 bases from V and 0 from J; bases not matched to a gene: 6. The CDR3 loop spans 15 amino acids.

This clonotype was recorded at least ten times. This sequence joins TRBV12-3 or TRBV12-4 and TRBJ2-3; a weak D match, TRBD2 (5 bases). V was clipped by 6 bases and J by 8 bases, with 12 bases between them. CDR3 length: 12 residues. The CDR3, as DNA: TGTGCCAGCAGCGAGGCGGCGGGTACGCAGTATTTT. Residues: CASSEAAGTQYF.

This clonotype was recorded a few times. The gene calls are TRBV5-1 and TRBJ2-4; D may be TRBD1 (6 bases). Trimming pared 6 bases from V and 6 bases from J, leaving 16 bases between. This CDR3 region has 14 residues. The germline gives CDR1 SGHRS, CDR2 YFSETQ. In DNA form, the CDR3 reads TGCGCCAGCACCCAGGCAGGGGATGGAAACATTCAGTACTTC. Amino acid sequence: CASTQAGDGNIQYF.

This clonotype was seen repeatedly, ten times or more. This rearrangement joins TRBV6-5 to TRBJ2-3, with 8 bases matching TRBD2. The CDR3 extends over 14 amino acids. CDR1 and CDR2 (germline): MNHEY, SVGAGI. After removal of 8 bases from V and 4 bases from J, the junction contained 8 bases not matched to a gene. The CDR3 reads CASAVAGPADTQYF. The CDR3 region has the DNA TGTGCCAGCGCAGTAGCGGGACCGGCAGATACGCAGTATTTT.

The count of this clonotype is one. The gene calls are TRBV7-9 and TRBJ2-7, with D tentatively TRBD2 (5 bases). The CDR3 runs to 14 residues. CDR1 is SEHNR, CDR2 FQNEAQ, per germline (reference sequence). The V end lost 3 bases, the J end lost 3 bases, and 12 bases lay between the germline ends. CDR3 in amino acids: CASSFVGRGYEQYF. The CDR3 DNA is TGTGCCAGCAGCTTCGTGGGCCGGGGCTACGAGCAGTACTTC.

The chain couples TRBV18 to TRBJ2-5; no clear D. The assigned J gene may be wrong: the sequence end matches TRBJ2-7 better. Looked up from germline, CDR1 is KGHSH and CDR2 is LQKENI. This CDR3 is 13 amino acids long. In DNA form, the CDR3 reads TGTGCCCGCTTACCGCCAGGAAGGAACGAGCAGTACTTC. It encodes CARLPPGRNEQYF.

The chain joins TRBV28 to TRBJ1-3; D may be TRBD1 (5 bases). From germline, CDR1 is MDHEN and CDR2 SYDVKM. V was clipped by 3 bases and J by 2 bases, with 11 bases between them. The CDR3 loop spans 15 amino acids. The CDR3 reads CASSFGGSTGNTIYF. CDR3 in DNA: TGTGCCAGCAGTTTTGGGGGGTCAACTGGAAACACCATATATTTT.

The CDR3 coding sequence is TGCAGTGCTAGAGTGAAGGAGCGGGTCTACGAGCAGTACTTC. Translating gives CSARVKERVYEQYF. The V call is TRBV20-1, the J call TRBJ2-7; weak D call: TRBD2 (6 bases). V was shortened by 1 base and J by 3 bases, with 13 bases between the two germline ends. The germline V gene has CDR1 DFQATT and CDR2 SNEGSKA (reference sequence). The CDR3 contains 14 residues.

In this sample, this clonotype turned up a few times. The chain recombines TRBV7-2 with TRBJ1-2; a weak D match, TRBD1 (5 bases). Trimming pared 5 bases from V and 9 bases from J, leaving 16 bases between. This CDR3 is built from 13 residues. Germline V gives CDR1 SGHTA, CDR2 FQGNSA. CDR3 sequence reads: CASSPRDPGSYTF. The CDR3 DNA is TGTGCCAGCAGCCCAAGGGACCCGGGGAGCTACACCTTC.

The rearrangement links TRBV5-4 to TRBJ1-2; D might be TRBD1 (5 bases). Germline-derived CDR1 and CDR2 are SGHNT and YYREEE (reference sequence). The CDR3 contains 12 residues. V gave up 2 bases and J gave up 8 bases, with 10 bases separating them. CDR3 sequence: CASSFDQGGYTF. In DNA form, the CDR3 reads TGTGCCAGCAGCTTTGACCAGGGAGGCTACACCTTC.

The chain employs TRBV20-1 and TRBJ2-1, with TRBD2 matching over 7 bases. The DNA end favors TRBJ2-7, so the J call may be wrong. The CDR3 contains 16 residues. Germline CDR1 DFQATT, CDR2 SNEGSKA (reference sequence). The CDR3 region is CSARVFLAASYNEQYF. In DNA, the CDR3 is TGCAGTGCTAGGGTATTTCTAGCGGCCTCCTACAATGAGCAGTACTTC.

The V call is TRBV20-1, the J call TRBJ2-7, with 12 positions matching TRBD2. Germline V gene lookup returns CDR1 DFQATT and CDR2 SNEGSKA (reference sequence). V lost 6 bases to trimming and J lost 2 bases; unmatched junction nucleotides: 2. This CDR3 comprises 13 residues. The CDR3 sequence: CSALAGGPYEQYF. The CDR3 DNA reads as TGCAGTGCCCTAGCGGGAGGGCCCTACGAGCAGTACTTC.

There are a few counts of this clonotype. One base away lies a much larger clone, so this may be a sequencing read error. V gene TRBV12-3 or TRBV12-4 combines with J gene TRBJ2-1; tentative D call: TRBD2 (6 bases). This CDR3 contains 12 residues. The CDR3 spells CASRSDYDEQFF. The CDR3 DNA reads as TGTGCCAGCAGGTCGGACTACGATGAGCAGTTCTTC.

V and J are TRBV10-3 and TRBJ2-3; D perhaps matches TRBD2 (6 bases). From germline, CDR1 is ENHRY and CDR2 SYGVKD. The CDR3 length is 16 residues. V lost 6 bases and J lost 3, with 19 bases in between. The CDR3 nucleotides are TGTGCCATCAGCCCCTCGGAGGGGTCTAGGACAGATACGCAGTATTTT. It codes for CAISPSEGSRTDTQYF.

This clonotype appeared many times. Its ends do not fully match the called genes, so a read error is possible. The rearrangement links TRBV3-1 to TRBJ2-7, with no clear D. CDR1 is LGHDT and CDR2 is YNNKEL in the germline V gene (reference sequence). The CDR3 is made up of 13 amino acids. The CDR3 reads CASSQGLGYEQYF. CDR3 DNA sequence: TGCGCCAGCAGCCAAGGTCTAGGCTACGAGCAGTACTTC.

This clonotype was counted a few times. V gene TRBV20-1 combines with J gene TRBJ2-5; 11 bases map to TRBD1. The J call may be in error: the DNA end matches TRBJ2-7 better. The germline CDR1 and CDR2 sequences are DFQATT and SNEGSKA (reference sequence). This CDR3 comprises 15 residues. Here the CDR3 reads CSARDGDRGLNEQYF. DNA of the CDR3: TGCAGTGCTAGAGATGGGGACAGGGGGTTGAACGAGCAGTACTTC.

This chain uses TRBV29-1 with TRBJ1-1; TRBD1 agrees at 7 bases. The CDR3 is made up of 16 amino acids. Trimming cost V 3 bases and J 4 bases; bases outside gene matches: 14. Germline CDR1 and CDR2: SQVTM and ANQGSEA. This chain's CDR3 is CSVDPDRFVHTTEAFF. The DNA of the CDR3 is TGCAGCGTTGATCCGGACAGGTTTGTACATACCACTGAAGCTTTCTTT.

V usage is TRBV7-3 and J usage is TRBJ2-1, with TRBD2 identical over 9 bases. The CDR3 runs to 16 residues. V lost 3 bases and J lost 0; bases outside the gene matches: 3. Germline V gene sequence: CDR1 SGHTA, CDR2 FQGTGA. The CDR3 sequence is CASSFEAGGSYNEQFF. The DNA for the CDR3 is TGTGCCAGCAGCTTTGAAGCGGGGGGCTCCTACAATGAGCAGTTCTTC. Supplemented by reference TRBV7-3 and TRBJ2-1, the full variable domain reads GAGVSQTPSNKVTEKGKYVELRCDPISGHTALYWYRQSLGQGPEFLIYFQGTGAADDSGLPNDRFFAVRPEGSVSTLKIQRTERGDSAVYLCASSFEAGGSYNEQFFGPGTRLTVL.